This T cell receptor (beta chain) was recorded in a study of blood T cell repertoires in COVID-19. Background on the study: In each case, the material was cDNA or gDNA derived from T cells, B-cell-depleted T cells, or PBMCs.

Using immunoSEQ multiplex PCR, the repertoire was profiled, and TCRdb retains in-frame clones only, with some absent. The sample carries about 410,000 clones, approximately 90% recorded once. J gave up 6 bases and V 1 base, and 4 bases lay outside the gene matches. This CDR3 comprises 15 residues. Germline V gives CDR1 SGHTA, CDR2 FQGNSA. V and J are TRBV7-2 and TRBJ2-1, with TRBD2 matching over 9 bases. The specimen was peripheral blood. This TCR was recovered from a woman in her forties with COVID-19, enrolled during active disease. Here the CDR3 reads CASSLDLAGTNEQFF. DNA for the CDR3: TGTGCCAGCAGCTTAGATCTAGCGGGAACCAATGAGCAGTTCTTC.